The T cell receptor beta chain under discussion was sequenced for a study of T cells in Graves' hyperthyroidism and ophthalmopathy. V dropped 4 bases and J dropped 2 bases, with 17 bases sitting between them. This CDR3 region has 17 residues. Germline lookup yields CDR1 KGHDR and CDR2 SFDVKD. The definition of stable Graves' hyperthyroidism was no ophthalmopathy progression within 18 months. Exclusions: uncontrolled infection, other autoimmune disease, pregnancy, lactation. On this clonotype: Its antigen remains unidentified.

Findings of the study overall: Onset of ophthalmopathy came a median approximately 6.8 months after the model predicted it. A model built on 13 V-J features separated ophthalmopathy from stable hyperthyroidism.

TCR beta CDR3 sequences were amplified from RNA transcripts. The TCR CDR3 was amplified in a first-round RT-PCR using the HTBI primer set. TCRdb re-called the multiplex PCR reads through MiXCR, storing one row per CDR3 protein. The sample records about 360,000 distinct CDR3 sequences, 20% to 25% being singletons. The specimen was blood. The clonotype was recovered from a man between 50 and 59 years old with Graves' hyperthyroidism. V usage is TRBV24-1 and J usage is TRBJ2-1; D may be TRBD1 (7 bases). Here the CDR3 DNA reads TGTGCCACCAGTGAGACATGGGGGGACAGTACCTACAATGAGCAGTTCTTC. Its protein product is CATSETWGDSTYNEQFF.